Listed here is a single T cell receptor beta chain. The sample belongs to a study of control samples from healthy donors and cancer patients. Here immunoSEQ multiplex PCR was the method, and the copy in TCRdb shows in-frame clones only, minus some. The data show over 200,000 clones, around 80% seen once. Germline CDR1 is LNHDA and CDR2 is SQIVND (reference sequence). The length of the CDR3 is 17 residues. V lost 5 bases and J lost 0, with 17 bases in between. The chain joins TRBV19 to TRBJ1-5; maybe TRBD1 (5 bases). Source material: PBMCs. The sequence was collected from a woman aged 55-69 years with lung cancer. The CDR3 DNA follows: TGTGCCAGTAGTTTGGACATTCCCAGTTATAGCAATCAGCCCCAGCATTTT. Amino acid sequence: CASSLDIPSYSNQPQHF.